These 21 T cell receptor beta chains were sequenced from one sample in a study of blood T cell repertoires in COVID-19. Sequencing was performed with immunoSEQ multiplex PCR; in TCRdb, only in-frame clones are kept and a portion is missing. Of hundreds of thousands of clones listed, approximately 91% are singletons. Specimen: PBMCs or T cells enriched from blood (not recorded which). The origin of the receptors is a woman in her forties who had recovered from COVID-19.

This chain joins TRBV27 and TRBJ2-2; D is ambiguous. There are 12 residues in the CDR3. V lost 4 bases and J lost 7, with 7 bases in between. In germline, CDR1 is MNHEY, CDR2 SMNVEV (reference sequence). The CDR3 sequence: CASSYRVGELFF. CDR3 nucleotide sequence: TGTGCCAGCAGTTATCGGGTCGGGGAGCTGTTTTTT.

J is TRBJ1-2 and V is TRBV9; D is ambiguous. V lost 0 bases, J lost 8 bases, and 20 bases lay in between. The CDR3 has 16 residues. Germline V gene lookup returns CDR1 SGDLS and CDR2 YYNGEE. The CDR3, as DNA: TGTGCCAGCAGCGTAGGGCGCGGCGCTCGTCCGGGAGGCTACACCTTC. This sequence encodes CASSVGRGARPGGYTF.

The sample holds one count of this clone. The chain is built from TRBV7-9 and TRBJ2-7, with D tentatively TRBD2 (5 bases). Trimming shortened V by 5 bases and J by 4 bases, and 9 bases separated the two germline ends. Germline V gene sequence: CDR1 SEHNR, CDR2 FQNEAQ (reference sequence). This CDR3 spans 12 amino acids. The CDR3 loop reads CASSLREYEQYF. The CDR3 nucleotides are TGTGCCAGCAGCCTAAGGGAGTACGAGCAGTACTTC.

The chain uses TRBV7-6 and TRBJ1-2; D is unresolved. CDR1 is SGHVS and CDR2 is FNYEAQ in the germline V gene. The CDR3 is 13 residues long. With 0 bases removed from V and 4 bases from J, the gap between germline ends came to 6 bases. CDR3 in amino acids: CASSLASSYGYTF. CDR3 in DNA: TGTGCCAGCAGCTTAGCGAGTAGCTATGGCTACACCTTC. Full variable domain (outside the CDR3, taken from reference TRBV7-6 and TRBJ1-2): GAGVSQSPRYKVTKRGQDVALRCDPISGHVSLYWYRQALGQGPEFLTYFNYEAQQDKSGLPNDRFSAERPEGSISTLTIQRTEQRDSAMYRCASSLASSYGYTFGSGTRLTVV.

Notes on this clone: Other DNA sequences within the sample encode an identical CDR3. CDR3: CASSQGTGAFF. The CDR3 bases are TGTGCCAGCAGCCAGGGAACAGGAGCTTTCTTT. V usage is TRBV3-1 (or the pseudogene TRBV3-2) and J usage is TRBJ1-1, with D possibly TRBD1 on 5 matching bases. Deletions cut 3 bases from V and 10 bases from J, with 9 bases between. The CDR3 extends over 11 amino acids. In germline, CDR1 is LGHDT, CDR2 YNNKEL (reference sequence).

This chain joins TRBV5-4 and TRBJ2-1; 12 bases map to TRBD2. Trimming at V came to 0 bases and at J to 13 bases, leaving 2 bases not matched to a gene. The CDR3 runs to 13 residues. Germline lookup yields CDR1 SGHNT and CDR2 YYREEE (reference sequence). This CDR3 reads CASSLELAGGQFF. As DNA, the CDR3 is TGTGCCAGCAGCTTGGAACTAGCGGGAGGACAGTTCTTC.

This chain connects TRBV6-2 or TRBV6-3 to TRBJ2-5, with a tentative D call TRBD2 (6 bases). The length of the CDR3 is 17 residues. Germline values: CDR1 MNHEY, CDR2 SVGEGT. V was pared by 4 bases and J by 4 bases, with 22 bases between. This CDR3 reads CASSWAPGQGGGETQYF. The CDR3 DNA is TGTGCCAGCAGTTGGGCCCCTGGGCAGGGAGGCGGAGAGACCCAGTACTTC.

V and J are TRBV7-9 and TRBJ1-6; TRBD1 matches at 8 bases. This CDR3 is built from 15 residues. Germline V gives CDR1 SEHNR, CDR2 FQNEAQ (reference sequence). V dropped 4 bases and J dropped 9; count of bases not matched to a gene: 8. CDR3: CASSSRGTGPSPLHF. The CDR3 DNA is TGTGCCAGCAGCTCTAGAGGGACAGGTCCTTCACCCCTCCACTTT.

This clone was detected only once. This chain uses TRBV19 with TRBJ2-1; 9 bases agree with TRBD1. Trimming removed 4 bases from V and 8 bases from J; junction bases left unmatched: 6. Per germline, CDR1 LNHDA and CDR2 SQIVND (reference sequence). CDR3 length: 14 residues. The CDR3 DNA reads TGTGCCAGTAGTACCGGGACAGGGCCGTATGAGCAGTTCTTC. Its protein is CASSTGTGPYEQFF.

The rearrangement joins TRBV10-1 to TRBJ1-2, with D tentatively TRBD1 (6 bases). Germline V gene lookup returns CDR1 WNHNN and CDR2 SYGVQD (reference sequence). V lost 6 bases and J 4 bases, leaving 12 bases between the germline ends. The CDR3 length is 13 residues. The CDR3, as DNA: TGCGCCAGCAGCCCAACAGGGAGCTATGGCTACACCTTC. It is translated as CASSPTGSYGYTF.

The chain recombines TRBV11-3 with TRBJ2-3, with D possibly TRBD2 on 6 matching bases. Trimming removed 6 bases from V and 0 bases from J, with 10 bases in between. Germline V gives CDR1 SGHNT, CDR2 YENEEA. This CDR3 spans 14 amino acids. The CDR3 sequence: CASRRDGSTDTQYF. Written as DNA, the CDR3 is TGTGCCAGCAGGCGGGACGGCAGCACAGATACGCAGTATTTT.

The chain carries TRBV7-3 and TRBJ2-2; 7 nucleotides agree with TRBD1. Trimming at V came to 5 bases and at J to 3 bases, leaving 6 bases not matched to a gene. The CDR3 is 15 residues long. Germline CDR1 reads SGHTA; CDR2 reads FQGTGA. The CDR3 DNA follows: TGTGCCAGCAGCGCAACAGGGGCCGACACCGGGGAGCTGTTTTTT. Translated, it gives CASSATGADTGELFF.

This chain links TRBV28 with TRBJ2-7, with 10 bases aligning to TRBD1. Germline CDR1 is MDHEN and CDR2 is SYDVKM. V dropped 7 bases and J dropped 4; count of bases not matched to a gene: 7. This CDR3 region has 14 residues. In DNA form, the CDR3 reads TGTGCCAGCACCATAGGACAGGGGGAGTACGAGCAGTACTTC. This translates into CASTIGQGEYEQYF. Full variable domain (rest looked up from reference TRBV28 and TRBJ2-7): DVKVTQSSRYLVKRTGEKVFLECVQDMDHENMFWYRQDPGLGLRLIYFSYDVKMKEKGDIPEGYSVSREKKERFSLILESASTNQTSMYLCASTIGQGEYEQYFGPGTRLTVT.

The rearrangement joins TRBV24-1 to TRBJ2-5, with 11 bases matching TRBD1. Per germline, CDR1 KGHDR and CDR2 SFDVKD. CDR3 size: 13 residues. Germline trimming cut 10 bases from V and 5 bases from J; bases unmatched to any gene: 5. The CDR3 loop reads CATGTGGWETQYF. CDR3 DNA: TGTGCCACTGGGACAGGGGGATGGGAGACCCAGTACTTC.

The chain recombines TRBV20-1 with TRBJ2-7; TRBD2 agrees at 8 bases. Germline V gene lookup returns CDR1 DFQATT and CDR2 SNEGSKA (reference sequence). This CDR3 comprises 14 residues. V trimming: 3 bases; J trimming: 3 bases; junction bases outside the gene matches: 7. Written as DNA, the CDR3 is TGCAGTGCTAGTAGAGCGGGAGTAATCTACGAGCAGTACTTC. Translated, it gives CSASRAGVIYEQYF.

A single count supports this clone. V is TRBV14 and J is TRBJ2-1; possibly TRBD1 for D (6 bases). The CDR3 is 12 amino acids. Germline V CDR1 and CDR2: SGHDN, FVKESK. V was trimmed by 4 bases and J by 8 bases, leaving 9 bases between them. In DNA, the CDR3 is TGTGCCAGCAGCCCCCCAGGGGATGAGCAGTTCTTC. Its protein is CASSPPGDEQFF.

The chain recombines TRBV7-3 with TRBJ2-7; TRBD2 agrees at 10 bases. The germline gives CDR1 SGHTA, CDR2 FQGTGA. The ends lost 1 base at V and 2 bases at J; junction bases unmatched: 11. The CDR3 runs 18 residues. CDR3 residues: CASSLRGLAELEPYEQYF. In DNA form, the CDR3 reads TGTGCCAGCAGCTTAAGAGGACTAGCGGAGTTAGAACCCTACGAGCAGTACTTC.

This clone was seen ten or more times. CDR3 region: CASSLNSFSSYNEQFF. The CDR3 nucleotides are TGTGCCAGCAGCTTAAATTCTTTTAGCTCCTACAATGAGCAGTTCTTC. This chain uses TRBV7-3 with TRBJ2-1; D is uncertain. Germline V lookup: CDR1 SGHTA, CDR2 FQGTGA. The CDR3 covers 16 residues. V dropped 1 base and J dropped 0 bases, with 10 bases sitting between them.

The genes are TRBV6-5 and TRBJ1-1; TRBD1 agrees at 9 bases. The CDR3 has 12 amino acids. Per germline, CDR1 MNHEY and CDR2 SVGAGI. After removal of 8 bases from V and 6 bases from J, the junction contained 4 bases not matched to a gene. The CDR3 region has the DNA TGTGCCAGCGTCTGGGACAGGGCTGAAGCTTTCTTT. This translates into CASVWDRAEAFF.

The chain joins TRBV27 to TRBJ2-7; TRBD2 might be the D (5 bases). The V end was cut by 4 bases, the J end by 7 bases, with 14 bases between. This CDR3 is built from 13 residues. Germline CDR1 reads MNHEY; CDR2 reads SMNVEV (reference sequence). CDR3 sequence: CASSSGLSWEQYF. The DNA of the CDR3 is TGTGCCAGCAGTTCCGGACTTTCTTGGGAGCAGTACTTC.

V usage is TRBV11-3 and J usage is TRBJ1-1; no clear D. Germline V gene sequence: CDR1 SGHNT, CDR2 YENEEA. This CDR3 region has 14 residues. V was pared by 5 bases and J by 1 base, with 11 bases between. The CDR3 spells CASSPRLGNTEAFF. The DNA for the CDR3 is TGTGCCAGCAGCCCTAGGCTCGGGAACACTGAAGCTTTCTTT.